This TCR beta chain was sequenced for a study of early T cells in non-severe SARS-CoV-2 infection. At the level of the study: Chains were unpaired, as sequencing was done on bulk RNA from unsorted whole blood. General study findings and limits: The VDJdb matching leaned toward anti-spike CD8 responses and overlooked private and CD4 specificities.

The CDR3 has 12 residues. CDR1 and CDR2 from the germline V gene are MDHEN and SYDVKM. The V end was cut by 7 bases, the J end by 4 bases, with 10 bases between. Individual cDNA molecules received unique molecular identifiers. TCRdb recomputed calls from the 5' RACE reads with MiXCR, one row per CDR3 protein. The sample carries tens of thousands of distinct CDR3 sequences, just under 9% recorded once. Concerning this clonotype itself: Its matching antigen is unknown.

The sample comprised whole blood. This sequence was found in an adult who was a healthcare worker with PCR-confirmed SARS-CoV-2 infection or an uninfected control (not recorded which). The rearrangement links TRBV28 to TRBJ1-2; D remains unclear. CDR3 protein: CASNREGYGYTF. As DNA, the CDR3 is TGTGCCAGCAACCGAGAGGGCTATGGCTACACCTTC.